This T cell receptor (beta chain) was profiled in a study of blood T cell repertoires in COVID-19. The overall study: The cDNA or gDNA used as material had been derived from T cells, B-cell-depleted T cells, or PBMCs.

Trimming shortened V by 4 bases and J by 6 bases, and 10 bases separated the two germline ends. The CDR3 consists of 12 residues. From germline, CDR1 is GTSNPN and CDR2 SVGIG (reference sequence). Repertoires were generated with immunoSEQ multiplex PCR, while TCRdb's copy carries only in-frame clones and drops some. This sample has fewer than 400,000 clones, with 85% to 95% found just once. This clone was picked up one time. The study recruited people aged 18 to 89 years across 20 to 30 US areas. The rearrangement uses TRBV30 and TRBJ2-1; tentative D call: TRBD1 (5 bases). The TCR comes from a woman aged 25 to 39 who had been exposed to COVID-19. Specimen: PBMCs or T cells enriched from blood (not recorded which). The CDR3 spells CAWIGDGNEQFF. For the CDR3, the DNA is TGTGCCTGGATAGGGGATGGCAATGAGCAGTTCTTC.